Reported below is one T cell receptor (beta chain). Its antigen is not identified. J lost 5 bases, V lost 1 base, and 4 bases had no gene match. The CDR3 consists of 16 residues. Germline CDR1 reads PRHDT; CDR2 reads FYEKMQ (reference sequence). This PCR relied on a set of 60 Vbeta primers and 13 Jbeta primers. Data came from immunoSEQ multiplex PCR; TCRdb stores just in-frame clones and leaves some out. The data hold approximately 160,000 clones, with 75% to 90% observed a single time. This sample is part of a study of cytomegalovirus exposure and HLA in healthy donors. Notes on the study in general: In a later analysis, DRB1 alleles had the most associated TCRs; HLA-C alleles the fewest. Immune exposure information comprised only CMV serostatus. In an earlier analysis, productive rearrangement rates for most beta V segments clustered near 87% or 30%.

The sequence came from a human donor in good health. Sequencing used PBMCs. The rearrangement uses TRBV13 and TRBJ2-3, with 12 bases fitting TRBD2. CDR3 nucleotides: TGTGCCAGCAGCTTAGATTGGACTAGCGGGGAAGATACGCAGTATTTT. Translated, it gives CASSLDWTSGEDTQYF.